The 5 T cell receptor beta chains below were found in one sample sequenced in a study of blood T cells in healthy people across ages. Then a second PCR, running roughly 7 to 11 cycles, was carried out with a sample-barcoded 5' primer and a J-beta primer mix. MiXCR was run by TCRdb on the 5' RACE reads, yielding one entry per CDR3 protein. The sample has some 690,000 distinct CDR3 sequences; approximately 21% are singletons. Sequenced: blood. The receptors derive from a man between 65 and 79 years old in good health.

This clonotype was found a few times. V is TRBV3-1 and J is TRBJ2-7, with 8 bases that match TRBD1. With V trimmed by 5 bases and J by 7 bases, 4 bases remained unmatched. CDR1 is LGHDT, CDR2 YNNKEL, per germline (reference sequence). The CDR3 is made up of 12 amino acids. CDR3 sequence: CASSGQGGEQYF. The CDR3 nucleotides are TGTGCCAGCAGCGGACAGGGAGGTGAGCAGTACTTC.

This clonotype was counted a few times. Mismatch with germline at one junction end may stem from a read error. The chain links TRBV7-2 to TRBJ2-7, with D perhaps assigned TRBD1 or TRBD2 (5 bases each). Germline V gene data show CDR1 as SGHTA and CDR2 as FQGNSA. The CDR3 length is 16 residues. The CDR3 DNA follows: TGTGCCAGTAGCTTAGTCGGTGGTCGAGGGGATTACGAGCAGTACTTC. This translates into CASSLVGGRGDYEQYF.

This chain connects TRBV7-9 to TRBJ2-3, with D unclear. This CDR3 is 14 amino acids long. Germline V gives CDR1 SEHNR, CDR2 FQNEAQ (reference sequence). V was shortened by 4 bases and J by 5 bases, with 13 bases between the two germline ends. CDR3 in amino acids: CASSSGGGIDTQYF. The CDR3 DNA reads TGTGCCAGCAGCTCCGGTGGCGGCATAGATACGCAGTATTTT.

This clonotype has ten or more counts. V gene TRBV5-5 combines with J gene TRBJ2-5, with 11 bases fitting TRBD1. With V trimmed by 2 bases and J by 5 bases, 2 bases remained unmatched. The CDR3 sequence is 14 residues long. Germline-derived CDR1 and CDR2 are SGHKS and YYEKEE (reference sequence). Here the CDR3 reads CASSFGTGGETQYF. The DNA for the CDR3 is TGTGCCAGCAGCTTCGGGACAGGGGGGGAGACCCAGTACTTC.

This rearrangement joins TRBV11-3 to TRBJ2-1; D remains unclear. This CDR3 has 14 residues. Trimming stripped 3 bases from V and 6 bases from J, with 12 bases between. Germline lookup yields CDR1 SGHNT and CDR2 YENEEA. CDR3 region: CASSLGWRTNEQFF. The CDR3 DNA reads TGTGCCAGCAGCTTGGGGTGGCGTACCAATGAGCAGTTCTTC.